This TCR beta chain was sequenced for a study of OX40 agonist ivuxolimab in advanced cancers. Across the whole study: Mean age around 60 years, range about 23 to 80; roughly 82% male.

This CDR3 spans 17 amino acids. The V gene lost 0 bases and the J gene lost 2 bases, with 14 bases spanning the gap. Germline assignment: CDR1 LGHNA and CDR2 YSLEER. Generated by immunoSEQ multiplex PCR, the TCRdb table keeps only in-frame clones and is missing some. The sample holds under 150,000 clones; about 93% are singletons and the top ten take roughly 0.94%. This receptor was taken from an adult with an advanced solid tumor such as melanoma, head and neck, liver or kidney cancer. The chain is built from TRBV4-3 and TRBJ2-1, with D perhaps matching TRBD1 or TRBD2 (7 bases each). The sample here was CD4+ or CD8+ T cells sorted from blood, taken in a trial of the OX40 agonist ivuxolimab. As DNA, the CDR3 is TGCGCCAGCAGCCAAGACGTCCCAGGGGGGGCCTACAATGAGCAGTTCTTC. Translating it yields CASSQDVPGGAYNEQFF.